What follows are 18 T cell receptor beta chains derived from one specimen sequenced in a study of shared clonotypes between healthy human individuals. Data came from immunoSEQ multiplex PCR; TCRdb stores just in-frame clones and leaves some out. The sample includes more than 400,000 clones, 90% to 96% of them seen just once. The sample was naive CD4+ T cells sorted from blood. This sample's subset: CD45RA+ positively selected. These receptors were taken from a woman aged 25 to 39 in good health.

The J gene is TRBJ2-1, the V gene TRBV6-4; no firm D call. Germline lookup yields CDR1 MRHNA and CDR2 SNTAGT. V lost 5 bases and J 0 bases, leaving 8 bases between the germline ends. CDR3 length: 14 residues. The chain's CDR3 is CASSSGASYNEQFF. The DNA of the CDR3 is TGTGCCAGCAGTTCTGGCGCCTCCTACAATGAGCAGTTCTTC.

V is TRBV28 and J is TRBJ2-1; 7 nucleotides align to TRBD2. The germline V gene has CDR1 MDHEN and CDR2 SYDVKM. V shed 4 bases and J 4 bases; nucleotides not matched to a gene: 10. The CDR3 totals 16 residues. The CDR3 nucleotides read TGTGCCAGCAGTTCCCAAGGGCTAGCGGAGTACAATGAGCAGTTCTTC. Protein: CASSSQGLAEYNEQFF.

This chain uses TRBV28 with TRBJ1-1, with 7 bases matching TRBD1. Germline lookup yields CDR1 MDHEN and CDR2 SYDVKM. This CDR3 is 16 amino acids long. Trimming took 6 bases from V and 1 from J; bases not matched to a gene: 11. In DNA, the CDR3 is TGTGCCAGCAGGTCCCCCTACAGGGGAGGGAACACTGAAGCTTTCTTT. Protein product: CASRSPYRGGNTEAFF.

The V call is TRBV2, the J call TRBJ2-5; 9 bases fit TRBD2. The last part of the DNA fits TRBJ2-7 better; the J call may be wrong. The CDR3 sequence is 15 residues long. The V gene's germline CDR1 is SNHLY and CDR2 FYNNEI. In DNA form, the CDR3 reads TGTGCCAGCAGTGAAATTAGCGGGAGATCCACCGAGCAGTACTTC. It specifies CASSEISGRSTEQYF.

The chain recombines TRBV18 with TRBJ2-7; TRBD2 agrees at 8 bases. This CDR3 is built from 16 residues. Germline CDR1 and CDR2: KGHSH and LQKENI. Losses at the gene ends were 5 bases for V and 2 bases for J; bases not matched to a gene: 11. As DNA, the CDR3 is TGTGCCAGCTCATCGACAGTACTAGCGGAGGCCTACGAGCAGTACTTC. It translates to CASSSTVLAEAYEQYF.

The V call is TRBV5-4, the J call TRBJ2-1; weak D call: TRBD1 (6 bases). Germline lookup yields CDR1 SGHNT and CDR2 YYREEE (reference sequence). There are 16 residues in the CDR3. V dropped 4 bases and J dropped 0 bases, with 14 bases sitting between them. The CDR3 spells CASSLPGASSYNEQFF. The CDR3 DNA reads as TGTGCCAGCAGCCTCCCAGGGGCGAGCTCCTACAATGAGCAGTTCTTC.

The CDR3 spells CASSRLAVDTQYF. CDR3 bases: TGTGCCAGCAGCCGACTAGCGGTTGATACGCAGTATTTT. The rearrangement links TRBV11-2 to TRBJ2-3; 9 bases line up with TRBD2. Germline loops: CDR1 SGHAT, CDR2 FQNNGV. The CDR3 is 13 amino acids. Trimming at V came to 5 bases and at J to 6 bases, leaving 3 bases not matched to a gene.

This sequence joins TRBV28 and TRBJ1-2; D is uncertain. The CDR3 spans 15 residues. CDR1 is MDHEN and CDR2 is SYDVKM in the germline V gene. Trimming left V 5 bases short and J 4 bases short, with 17 bases between. The DNA for the CDR3 is TGTGCCAGCAGTGTCACAGCCCCGGATTCCTATGGCTACACCTTC. Amino acid sequence: CASSVTAPDSYGYTF.

The chain links TRBV6-1 to TRBJ1-1, with no clear D. Per the germline V gene, CDR1 is MNHNS and CDR2 is SASEGT. CDR3 size: 14 residues. Deletions cut 7 bases from V and 1 base from J, with 13 bases between. The CDR3 protein is CASKSYTTNTEAFF. DNA of the CDR3: TGTGCCAGCAAAAGCTACACAACGAACACTGAAGCTTTCTTT.

The gene calls are TRBV6-6 and TRBJ2-3, with D maybe TRBD1 (5 bases). Germline lookup yields CDR1 MNHNY and CDR2 SVGAGI (reference sequence). The CDR3 contains 16 residues. V lost 10 bases, J lost 0 bases, and 20 bases lay in between. This CDR3 is CATKTRQPSSTDTQYF. The CDR3 bases are TGTGCCACCAAGACCCGACAGCCATCTAGCACAGATACGCAGTATTTT.

The chain uses TRBV28 and TRBJ2-7; TRBD1 aligns across 11 bases. The CDR3 covers 15 residues. The V gene's germline CDR1 is MDHEN and CDR2 SYDVKM. J was trimmed by 2 bases and V by 5 bases; bases with no gene match: 5. The CDR3 loop reads CASSGRGQGAYEQYF. The CDR3 DNA is TGTGCCAGCAGTGGAAGGGGACAGGGGGCCTACGAGCAGTACTTC. Supplemented by reference TRBV28 and TRBJ2-7, the full variable domain reads DVKVTQSSRYLVKRTGEKVFLECVQDMDHENMFWYRQDPGLGLRLIYFSYDVKMKEKGDIPEGYSVSREKKERFSLILESASTNQTSMYLCASSGRGQGAYEQYFGPGTRLTVT.

This chain uses TRBV6-5 with TRBJ1-2; possibly TRBD1 for D (5 bases). Trimming removed 5 bases at V and 8 bases at J, with 21 bases between. Germline values: CDR1 MNHEY, CDR2 SVGAGI. This CDR3 region has 15 residues. CDR3 in amino acids: CASSPRQSRGRGYTF. The CDR3 bases are TGTGCCAGCAGTCCACGACAGTCGCGCGGACGAGGCTACACCTTC.

V gene TRBV11-1 combines with J gene TRBJ1-3; D gene uncertain. Germline CDR1 reads SGHAT; CDR2 reads FQDESV (reference sequence). V lost 2 bases to trimming and J lost 2 bases, with 10 bases between them. The CDR3 is 15 residues long. The CDR3 DNA follows: TGTGCCAGCAGCTTATCGTTGGGAACTGGAAACACCATATATTTT. It codes for CASSLSLGTGNTIYF.

J is TRBJ2-7 and V is TRBV18; D is perhaps TRBD1 or TRBD2 (6 bases each). V was cut by 6 bases and J by 6 bases, with 21 bases left in between. Per the germline V gene, CDR1 is KGHSH and CDR2 is LQKENI. CDR3 length equals 15 residues. The CDR3 DNA reads as TGTGCCAGCTCCCCTGACAGGACTACCCCAAGCGAGCAGTACTTC. Translation gives CASSPDRTTPSEQYF.

The CDR3 is CASRAGTSVHEQYF. As DNA, the CDR3 is TGTGCCAGCAGAGCCGGGACTAGCGTCCACGAGCAGTACTTC. The chain couples TRBV28 to TRBJ2-5; 10 nucleotides agree with TRBD2. The J call may be incorrect, as the DNA end agrees better with TRBJ2-7. Germline V gene lookup returns CDR1 MDHEN and CDR2 SYDVKM. This CDR3 has 14 residues.

The CDR3 region is CASSLEASGNTIYF. The CDR3 DNA reads TGTGCCAGCAGCTTAGAGGCCTCTGGAAACACCATATATTTT. The genes are TRBV7-9 and TRBJ1-3; D remains unclear. This CDR3 contains 14 residues. V shed 1 base and J shed 0 bases, with 4 bases lying between them. CDR1 and CDR2 (germline): SEHNR, FQNEAQ (reference sequence).

The chain has TRBV19 and TRBJ2-2; D possibly matches TRBD1 or TRBD2 (5 bases each). Germline CDR1 LNHDA, CDR2 SQIVND (reference sequence). V was cut by 7 bases and J by 5 bases, with 23 bases left in between. The CDR3 has 17 residues. The chain's CDR3 is CASIGGLRSVSTGELFF. CDR3 sequence (DNA): TGTGCCAGTATTGGGGGTTTGAGGTCGGTTTCGACCGGGGAGCTGTTTTTT.

The V gene is TRBV6-6, the J gene TRBJ1-5; 8 bases align to TRBD1. CDR3 length: 13 residues. Germline CDR1 MNHNY, CDR2 SVGAGI (reference sequence). V was pared by 10 bases and J by 6 bases, with 8 bases of the junction left unmatched. CDR3 nucleotides: TGTGCCACCCGGACAGGGTCGGGTCAGCCCCAGCATTTT. Its translation is CATRTGSGQPQHF.